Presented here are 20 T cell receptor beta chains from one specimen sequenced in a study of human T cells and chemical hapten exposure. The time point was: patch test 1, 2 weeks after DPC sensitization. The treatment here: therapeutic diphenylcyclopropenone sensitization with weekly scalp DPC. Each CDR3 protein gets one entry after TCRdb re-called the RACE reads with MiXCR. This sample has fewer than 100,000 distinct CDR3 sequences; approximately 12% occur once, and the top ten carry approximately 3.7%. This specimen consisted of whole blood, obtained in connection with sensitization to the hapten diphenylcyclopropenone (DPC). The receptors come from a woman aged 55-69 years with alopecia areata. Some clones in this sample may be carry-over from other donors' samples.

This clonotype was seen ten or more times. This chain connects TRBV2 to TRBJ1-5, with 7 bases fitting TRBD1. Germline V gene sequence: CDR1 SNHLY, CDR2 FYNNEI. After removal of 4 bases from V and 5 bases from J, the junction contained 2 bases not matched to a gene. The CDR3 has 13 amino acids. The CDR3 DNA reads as TGTGCCAGCAGTGGGGACAGCGATCAGCCCCAGCATTTT. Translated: CASSGDSDQPQHF. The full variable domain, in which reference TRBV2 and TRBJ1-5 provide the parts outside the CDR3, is EPEVTQTPSHQVTQMGQEVILRCVPISNHLYFYWYRQILGQKVEFLVSFYNNEISEKSEIFDDQFSVERPDGSNFTLKIRSTKLEDSAMYFCASSGDSDQPQHFGDGTRLSIL.

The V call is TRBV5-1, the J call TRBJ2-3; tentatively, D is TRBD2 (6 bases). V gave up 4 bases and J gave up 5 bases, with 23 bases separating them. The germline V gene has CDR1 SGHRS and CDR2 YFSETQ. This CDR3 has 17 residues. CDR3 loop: CASSLDRQAGRVDTQYF. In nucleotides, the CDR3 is TGCGCCAGCAGCCTGGACCGCCAGGCGGGGCGGGTAGATACGCAGTATTTT.

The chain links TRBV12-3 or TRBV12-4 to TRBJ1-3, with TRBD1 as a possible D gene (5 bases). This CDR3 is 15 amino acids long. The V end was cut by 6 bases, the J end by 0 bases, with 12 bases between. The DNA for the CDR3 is TGTGCCAGCAGGGAAGCAGGGATCTCTGGAAACACCATATATTTT. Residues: CASREAGISGNTIYF.

CDR3 loop: CASSSTSGVETQYF. The DNA of the CDR3 is TGTGCCAGCAGTTCGACTAGCGGGGTAGAGACCCAGTACTTC. The chain has TRBV25-1 and TRBJ2-5; 11 bases are shared with TRBD2. The CDR3 covers 14 residues. V lost 5 bases to trimming and J lost 4 bases; unmatched junction nucleotides: 3. Germline V gene lookup returns CDR1 MGHDK and CDR2 SYGVNS.

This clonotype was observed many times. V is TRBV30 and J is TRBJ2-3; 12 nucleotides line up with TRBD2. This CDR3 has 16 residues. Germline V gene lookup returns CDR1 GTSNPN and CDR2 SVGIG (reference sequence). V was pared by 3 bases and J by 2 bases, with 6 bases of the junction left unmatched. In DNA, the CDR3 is TGTGCCTGGAGCGACTGGACTAGCGGGGACACAGATACGCAGTATTTT. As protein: CAWSDWTSGDTDTQYF.

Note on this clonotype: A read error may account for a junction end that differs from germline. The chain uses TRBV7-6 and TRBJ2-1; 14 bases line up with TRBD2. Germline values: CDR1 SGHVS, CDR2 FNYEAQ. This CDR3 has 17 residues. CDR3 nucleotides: TGTACCAGCAGCCTATATACAGGGACTAGCGGGGGAATTGAGCAGTTCTTC. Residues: CTSSLYTGTSGGIEQFF.

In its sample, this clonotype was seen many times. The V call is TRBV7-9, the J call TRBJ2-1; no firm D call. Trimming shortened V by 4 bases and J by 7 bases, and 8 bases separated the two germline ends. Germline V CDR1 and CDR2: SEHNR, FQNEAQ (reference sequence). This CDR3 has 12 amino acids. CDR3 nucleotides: TGTGCCAGCAGCTCCCCGGAGAATGAGCAGTTCTTC. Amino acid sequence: CASSSPENEQFF.

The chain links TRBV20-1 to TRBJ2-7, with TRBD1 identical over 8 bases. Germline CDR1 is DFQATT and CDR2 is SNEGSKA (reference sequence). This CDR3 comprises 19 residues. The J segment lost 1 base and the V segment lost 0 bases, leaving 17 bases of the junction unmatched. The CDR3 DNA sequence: TGCAGTGCTAGAGATGTACAGGGGGTTATGCGGGCGTCTTCCTACGAGCAGTACTTC. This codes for CSARDVQGVMRASSYEQYF.

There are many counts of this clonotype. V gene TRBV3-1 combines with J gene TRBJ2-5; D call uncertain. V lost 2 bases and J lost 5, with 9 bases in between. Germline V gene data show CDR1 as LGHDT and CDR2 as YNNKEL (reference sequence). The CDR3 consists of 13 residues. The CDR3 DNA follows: TGTGCCAGCAGCCAAATGGGCCACGAGACCCAGTACTTC. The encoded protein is CASSQMGHETQYF.

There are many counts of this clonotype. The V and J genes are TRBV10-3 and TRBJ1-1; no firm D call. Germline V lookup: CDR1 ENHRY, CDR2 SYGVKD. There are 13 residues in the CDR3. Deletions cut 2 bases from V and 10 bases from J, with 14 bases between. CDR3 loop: CAISEQLDGRAFF. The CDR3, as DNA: TGTGCCATCAGTGAGCAGCTTGACGGTAGAGCTTTCTTT.

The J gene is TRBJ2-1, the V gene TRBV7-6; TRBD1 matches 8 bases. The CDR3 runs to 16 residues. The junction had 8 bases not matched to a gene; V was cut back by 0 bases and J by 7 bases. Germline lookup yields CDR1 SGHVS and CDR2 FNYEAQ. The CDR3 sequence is CASSLARGQGRNEQFF. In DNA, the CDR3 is TGTGCCAGCAGCTTAGCCAGGGGGCAGGGTAGGAATGAGCAGTTCTTC. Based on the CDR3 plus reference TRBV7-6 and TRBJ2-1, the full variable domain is GAGVSQSPRYKVTKRGQDVALRCDPISGHVSLYWYRQALGQGPEFLTYFNYEAQQDKSGLPNDRFSAERPEGSISTLTIQRTEQRDSAMYRCASSLARGQGRNEQFFGPGTRLTVL.

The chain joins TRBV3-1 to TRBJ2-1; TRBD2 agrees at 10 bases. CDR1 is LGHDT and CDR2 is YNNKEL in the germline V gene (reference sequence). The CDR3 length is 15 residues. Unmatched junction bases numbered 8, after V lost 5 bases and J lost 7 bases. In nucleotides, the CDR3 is TGTGCCAGCAGCTTAGCGGGGGGCGCGGGGAATGAGCAGTTCTTC. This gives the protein CASSLAGGAGNEQFF.

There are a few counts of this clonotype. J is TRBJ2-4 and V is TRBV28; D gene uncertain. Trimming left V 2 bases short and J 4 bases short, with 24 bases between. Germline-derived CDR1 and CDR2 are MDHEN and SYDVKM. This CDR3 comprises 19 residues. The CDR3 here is CASSLGVGRRASFKNIQYF. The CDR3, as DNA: TGTGCCAGCAGTTTAGGGGTTGGCCGTCGTGCTTCATTTAAAAACATTCAGTACTTC.

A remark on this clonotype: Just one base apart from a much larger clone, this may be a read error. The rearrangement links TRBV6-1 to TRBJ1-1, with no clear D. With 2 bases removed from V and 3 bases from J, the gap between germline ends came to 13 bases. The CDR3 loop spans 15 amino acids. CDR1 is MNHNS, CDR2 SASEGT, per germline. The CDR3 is CASSETHQYYTEAFF. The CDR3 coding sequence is TGTGCCAGCAGTGAAACTCACCAATATTACACTGAAGCTTTCTTT.

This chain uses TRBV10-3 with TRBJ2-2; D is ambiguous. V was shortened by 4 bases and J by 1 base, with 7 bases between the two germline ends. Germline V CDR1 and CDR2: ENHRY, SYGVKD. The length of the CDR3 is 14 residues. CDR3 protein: CAISAPQNTGELFF. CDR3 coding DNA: TGTGCCATCAGTGCCCCCCAGAACACCGGGGAGCTGTTTTTT.

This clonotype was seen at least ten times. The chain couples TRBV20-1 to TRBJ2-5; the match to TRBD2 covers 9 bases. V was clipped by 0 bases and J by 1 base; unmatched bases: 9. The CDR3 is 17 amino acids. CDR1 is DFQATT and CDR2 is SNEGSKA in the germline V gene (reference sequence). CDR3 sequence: CSARDLIRTSAQETQYF. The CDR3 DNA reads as TGCAGTGCTAGAGATTTGATTCGGACTAGCGCCCAAGAGACCCAGTACTTC.

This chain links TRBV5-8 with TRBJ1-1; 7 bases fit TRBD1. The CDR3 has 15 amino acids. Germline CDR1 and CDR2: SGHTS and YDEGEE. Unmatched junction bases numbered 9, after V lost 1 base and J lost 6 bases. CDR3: CASSLRTGATPEAFF. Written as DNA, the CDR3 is TGTGCCAGCAGCTTGAGAACAGGGGCAACCCCTGAAGCTTTCTTT.

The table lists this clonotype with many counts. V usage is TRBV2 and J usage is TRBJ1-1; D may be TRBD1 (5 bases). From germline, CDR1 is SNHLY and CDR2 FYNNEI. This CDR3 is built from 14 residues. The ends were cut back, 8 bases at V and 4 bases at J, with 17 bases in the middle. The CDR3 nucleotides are TGTGCCAGCGCCATGGGGCAGTTCGGCACTGAAGCTTTCTTT. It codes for CASAMGQFGTEAFF. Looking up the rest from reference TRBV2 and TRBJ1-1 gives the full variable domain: EPEVTQTPSHQVTQMGQEVILRCVPISNHLYFYWYRQILGQKVEFLVSFYNNEISEKSEIFDDQFSVERPDGSNFTLKIRSTKLEDSAMYFCASAMGQFGTEAFFGQGTRLTVV.

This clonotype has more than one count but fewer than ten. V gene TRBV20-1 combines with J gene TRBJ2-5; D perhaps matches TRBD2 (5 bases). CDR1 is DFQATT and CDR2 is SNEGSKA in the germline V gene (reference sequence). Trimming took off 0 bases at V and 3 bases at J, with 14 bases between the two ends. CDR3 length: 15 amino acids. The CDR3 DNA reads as TGCAGTGCTAGAGATATTCATGGTAGCGAAGAGACCCAGTACTTC. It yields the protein CSARDIHGSEETQYF.

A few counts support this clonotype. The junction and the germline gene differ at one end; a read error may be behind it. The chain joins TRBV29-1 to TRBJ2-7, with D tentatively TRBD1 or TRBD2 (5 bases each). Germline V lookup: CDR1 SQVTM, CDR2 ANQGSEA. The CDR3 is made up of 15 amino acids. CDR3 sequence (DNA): TGCAGCGTTGAAAGGGGCCGGGACCGGACCTACGAGCTGTACTTC. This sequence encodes CSVERGRDRTYELYF.